This passage covers 24 T cell receptor beta chains from one sample sequenced in a study of radiotherapy plus CTLA-4 blockade in lung cancer. Sequencing used immunoSEQ multiplex PCR; TCRdb keeps in-frame clones, though not all of them. There are approximately 80,000 clones in the sample; under 75% occur only once, and roughly a tenth lies in the top ten. The sequencing used peripheral blood, collected from a patient treated with radiotherapy plus ipilimumab. Receptors originate from a human donor with non-small cell lung cancer whose response to radiotherapy plus ipilimumab could not be evaluated.

Points on this clone: Within the sample, other DNA sequences also encode this same CDR3. The genes are TRBV4-3 and TRBJ2-3; 7 positions match TRBD2. V shed 1 base, J shed 4 bases, and the junction held 8 bases outside the gene matches. The CDR3 runs to 16 residues. The germline V gene has CDR1 LGHNA and CDR2 YSLEER. CDR3 amino acids: CASSQGGGGAADTQYF. DNA for the CDR3: TGCGCCAGCAGCCAAGGGGGCGGGGGAGCCGCAGATACGCAGTATTTT.

The chain has TRBV6-5 and TRBJ2-7; 8 bases align to TRBD2. The J segment lost 5 bases and the V segment lost 6 bases, leaving 12 bases of the junction unmatched. Germline V gene data show CDR1 as MNHEY and CDR2 as SVGAGI. The CDR3 is 15 residues long. CDR3 protein: CASSSLSGRGNEQYF. CDR3 DNA sequence: TGTGCCAGCAGCTCCTTAAGCGGGAGAGGGAACGAGCAGTACTTC.

The chain joins TRBV6-1 to TRBJ1-5; D gene uncertain. The V end lost 6 bases, the J end lost 4 bases, and 10 bases lay between the germline ends. The CDR3 covers 13 residues. Germline CDR1 is MNHNS and CDR2 is SASEGT. The CDR3 reads CASRGSLNQPQHF. CDR3 nucleotides: TGTGCCAGCAGGGGGAGTTTAAATCAGCCCCAGCATTTT.

CDR3 in DNA: TGTGCCAGCAGCCCATCAGGGGGCGGGGATACGCAGTATTTT. Translation gives CASSPSGGGDTQYF. The J gene is TRBJ2-3, the V gene TRBV7-6; TRBD1 matches at 8 bases. The CDR3 covers 14 residues. V shed 5 bases and J 6 bases; nucleotides not matched to a gene: 7. Germline loops: CDR1 SGHVS, CDR2 FNYEAQ.

CDR3 region: CASSVDTGPETQYF. CDR3 sequence (DNA): TGTGCCAGCAGCGTAGATACAGGTCCGGAGACCCAGTACTTC. This chain connects TRBV9 to TRBJ2-5; a possible D gene is TRBD1 (5 bases). CDR3 length: 14 residues. Germline lookup yields CDR1 SGDLS and CDR2 YYNGEE. With 0 bases removed from V and 5 bases from J, the gap between germline ends came to 11 bases.

The V gene is TRBV12-5, the J gene TRBJ2-7, with 7 bases aligning to TRBD1. The ends lost 3 bases at V and 2 bases at J; junction bases unmatched: 16. The CDR3 spans 18 residues. CDR1 and CDR2 from the germline V gene are LGHNT and FRNRAP. CDR3 in DNA: TGTGCTAGTGGTTTTGGAGTCGAGGGGGCGGCAAGTACCTACGAGCAGTACTTC. Translating gives CASGFGVEGAASTYEQYF.

The chain links TRBV4-2 to TRBJ2-4; the match to TRBD2 covers 11 bases. The V and J ends lost 4 bases and 6 bases, in that order; junction bases with no gene match: 5. This CDR3 spans 15 amino acids. Looked up from germline, CDR1 is LGHNA and CDR2 is YNFKEQ. The chain's CDR3 is CASSPVLAGGNIQYF. Written as DNA, the CDR3 is TGTGCCAGCAGCCCTGTGCTAGCGGGGGGAAACATTCAGTACTTC.

This clone has just a few counts. The chain carries TRBV6-1 and TRBJ1-2; D might be TRBD1 (5 bases). The germline V gene has CDR1 MNHNS and CDR2 SASEGT. The germline V and J ends were trimmed by 6 bases and 1 base, with 9 bases remaining between them. This CDR3 is 13 amino acids long. The CDR3 region is CASRPGGNYGYTF. CDR3 DNA: TGTGCCAGCAGGCCCGGGGGTAACTATGGCTACACCTTC.

V usage is TRBV19 and J usage is TRBJ2-3; D might be TRBD2 (6 bases). CDR3 length equals 14 residues. The V end lost 4 bases, the J end lost 3 bases, and 11 bases lay between the germline ends. CDR1 is LNHDA and CDR2 is SQIVND in the germline V gene (reference sequence). The CDR3 loop is CASSRLGRTDTQYF. The CDR3 coding sequence is TGTGCCAGTAGTAGACTAGGGCGGACAGATACGCAGTATTTT.

This clone has a single count. The chain carries TRBV30 and TRBJ2-2, with 10 bases fitting TRBD1. With 2 bases clipped from V and 7 bases from J, the junction kept 7 bases outside the gene matches. CDR1 GTSNPN and CDR2 SVGIG come from the germline V gene (reference sequence). The CDR3 has 15 residues. CDR3 residues: CAWSRDRGAGGELFF. The CDR3 DNA is TGTGCCTGGAGTAGGGACAGGGGAGCTGGCGGGGAGCTGTTTTTT.

This clone has just a few counts. This chain joins TRBV27 and TRBJ2-3, with 7 bases identical to TRBD2. This CDR3 has 16 residues. Germline CDR1 is MNHEY and CDR2 is SMNVEV (reference sequence). V trimming: 6 bases; J trimming: 2 bases; junction bases outside the gene matches: 11. The chain's CDR3 is CASRGLAVPITDTQYF. The CDR3, as DNA: TGTGCCAGCAGGGGCCTAGCGGTCCCCATCACAGATACGCAGTATTTT.

The J gene is TRBJ2-5, the V gene TRBV6-1; possibly TRBD1 for D (6 bases). V lost 2 bases, J lost 2 bases, and 12 bases lay in between. CDR3 length: 15 residues. Germline V lookup: CDR1 MNHNS, CDR2 SASEGT. The CDR3 DNA sequence: TGTGCCAGCAGTGAACCCCTGGGGACACAAGAGACCCAGTACTTC. Its protein product is CASSEPLGTQETQYF.

The V and J genes are TRBV4-2 and TRBJ2-1; no definite D call. The CDR3 is 12 residues long. Germline assignment: CDR1 LGHNA and CDR2 YNFKEQ. Deletions cut 1 base from V and 6 bases from J, with 4 bases between. CDR3 protein: CASSQAGNEQFF. CDR3 nucleotide sequence: TGTGCCAGCAGCCAAGCGGGCAATGAGCAGTTCTTC.

This clone was seen more than once but under ten times. J is TRBJ1-2 and V is TRBV6-5; D gene uncertain. Germline V lookup: CDR1 MNHEY, CDR2 SVGAGI. This CDR3 spans 14 amino acids. The V gene lost 0 bases and the J gene lost 4 bases, with 9 bases spanning the gap. The CDR3 loop reads CASSYSSQAYGYTF. The CDR3 nucleotides are TGTGCCAGCAGTTACTCGAGTCAGGCCTATGGCTACACCTTC.

The chain recombines TRBV5-6 with TRBJ2-2; a weak D match, TRBD2 (6 bases). Trimming cost V 1 base and J 4 bases, with 11 bases left between them. Germline CDR1 SGHDT, CDR2 YYEEEE. The CDR3 spans 15 residues. In nucleotides, the CDR3 is TGTGCCAGCAGCTTGATGGCGGGGCGCACCGGGGAGCTGTTTTTT. Its protein is CASSLMAGRTGELFF.

The chain carries TRBV6-5 and TRBJ2-7, with TRBD2 as a possible D gene (5 bases). V was trimmed by 2 bases and J by 5 bases, leaving 7 bases between them. CDR3 length: 12 residues. Germline V gene sequence: CDR1 MNHEY, CDR2 SVGAGI. The CDR3 loop reads CASSYPLDEQYF. In DNA, the CDR3 is TGTGCCAGCAGTTACCCACTAGACGAGCAGTACTTC.

The chain couples TRBV5-6 to TRBJ2-1; 7 bases map to TRBD1. This CDR3 spans 15 amino acids. The junction had 6 bases not matched to a gene; V was cut back by 2 bases and J by 4 bases. Germline V gives CDR1 SGHDT, CDR2 YYEEEE. CDR3 nucleotides: TGTGCCAGCAGCTTACCGGGACAGACTTACAATGAGCAGTTCTTC. Amino acids: CASSLPGQTYNEQFF.

The chain joins TRBV6-6 to TRBJ1-2; D remains unclear. CDR1 MNHNY and CDR2 SVGAGI come from the germline V gene (reference sequence). The germline V and J ends were trimmed by 2 bases and 8 bases, with 9 bases remaining between them. The CDR3 covers 12 residues. CDR3 loop: CASSYGNPGYTF. The CDR3 nucleotides read TGTGCCAGCAGTTACGGCAATCCCGGCTACACCTTC.

The J gene is TRBJ1-5, the V gene TRBV6-5; D call uncertain. The CDR3 length is 14 residues. CDR1 and CDR2 (germline): MNHEY, SVGAGI. Trimming took 4 bases from V and 0 from J, leaving 7 bases between them. CDR3 DNA: TGTGCCAGCAGTTCCACTTATAGCAATCAGCCCCAGCATTTT. Translating gives CASSSTYSNQPQHF.

A single count supports this clone. The rearrangement links TRBV5-1 to TRBJ2-1, with 8 bases identical to TRBD2. V lost 3 bases and J lost 7; bases outside the gene matches: 9. There are 15 residues in the CDR3. Germline loops: CDR1 SGHRS, CDR2 YFSETQ. The chain's CDR3 is CASSSQAGVGNEQFF. CDR3 DNA sequence: TGCGCCAGCAGCTCCCAAGCGGGAGTCGGTAATGAGCAGTTCTTC.

This clone came up once. The chain carries TRBV11-3 and TRBJ1-1, with D maybe TRBD1 (6 bases). V was cut by 5 bases and J by 6 bases, with 10 bases left in between. CDR1 is SGHNT and CDR2 is YENEEA in the germline V gene. This CDR3 has 12 residues. The DNA for the CDR3 is TGTGCCAGCAGCCGGGACATCTCTGAAGCTTTCTTT. It codes for CASSRDISEAFF.

J is TRBJ2-3 and V is TRBV28, with 7 positions matching TRBD2. Looked up from germline, CDR1 is MDHEN and CDR2 is SYDVKM. V lost 7 bases to trimming and J lost 5 bases; unmatched junction nucleotides: 12. There are 15 residues in the CDR3. CDR3 nucleotides: TGTGCCAGCATGGGGCTAGCGGAGAGGGGAGATACGCAGTATTTT. It specifies CASMGLAERGDTQYF.

This chain joins TRBV9 and TRBJ2-3, with D tentatively TRBD2 (6 bases). CDR1 SGDLS and CDR2 YYNGEE come from the germline V gene. Trimming stripped 3 bases from V and 4 bases from J, with 30 bases between. The CDR3 runs to 20 residues. The CDR3 protein is CASSGPTKAGSFFAPDTQYF. The CDR3 DNA reads as TGTGCCAGCAGCGGACCAACAAAAGCGGGCTCCTTTTTTGCGCCAGATACGCAGTATTTT.

J is TRBJ2-7 and V is TRBV4-1; 11 bases align to TRBD1. Germline CDR1 and CDR2: MGHRA and YSYEKL. V was pared by 0 bases and J by 5 bases, with 9 bases of the junction left unmatched. This CDR3 comprises 17 residues. The CDR3 reads CASSQDRGQGAFNEQYF. For the CDR3, the DNA is TGCGCCAGCAGCCAAGATCGCGGACAGGGGGCGTTCAACGAGCAGTACTTC.